This T cell receptor (beta chain) emerged from a study of cytomegalovirus exposure and HLA in healthy donors. The study's findings and limits: Cytomegalovirus-associated TCR beta chains were listed, numbering 150 to 200.

Separate from the roughly 630-subject first cohort was the approximately 120-subject validation cohort, to which the donors belonged. As regards this clone: No antigen is known for it.

Germline values: CDR1 SQVTM, CDR2 ANQGSEA. The CDR3 contains 14 residues. Trimming removed 4 bases from V and 5 bases from J; junction bases left unmatched: 8. Only in-frame clones appear in the TCRdb table, and some are missing; sequencing was by immunoSEQ multiplex PCR. This sample has about 55,000 clones, with 75% to 95% found just once. This receptor was obtained from a man younger than 30 in good health and CMV-seronegative. Sequenced: PBMCs. The chain combines TRBV29-1 with TRBJ1-3, with 7 bases identical to TRBD1. The CDR3 region has the DNA TGCAGCGTTGCGACAGAGACAGGGAGAAACACCATATATTTT. It codes for CSVATETGRNTIYF.